These 13 T cell receptor beta chains were sequenced from one sample in a study of radiation and T cells in renal cell carcinoma. Treatment of the sample: treatment-naive control, cytoreductive nephrectomy. Assay used: immunoSEQ multiplex PCR; TCRdb lists only in-frame clones, some missing. The sample comprises 8,000 to 10,000 clones, approximately 68% of which are singletons, and roughly 14% rests with the top ten. This specimen consisted of tumor tissue, obtained from a patient whose treatment was nephrectomy without radiotherapy. The source is a man aged 60 to 69 with renal cell carcinoma.

This chain uses TRBV11-2 with TRBJ2-7; weak D call: TRBD2 (6 bases). Trimming took 5 bases from V and 6 from J, leaving 23 bases between them. CDR3 length: 16 residues. In germline, CDR1 is SGHAT, CDR2 FQNNGV. CDR3 nucleotides: TGTGCCAGCAGCCAGTGGATCGGCGGGACGATCTCCGAGCAGTACTTC. Translated, it gives CASSQWIGGTISEQYF.

The chain employs TRBV30 and TRBJ1-6, with 10 bases fitting TRBD1. CDR1 and CDR2 from the germline V gene are GTSNPN and SVGIG (reference sequence). The trim removed 2 bases at V and 9 bases at J, leaving 4 bases unmatched. The CDR3 runs 14 residues. CDR3: CAWSRQGAISPLHF. In DNA form, the CDR3 reads TGTGCCTGGAGTCGACAGGGGGCAATTTCACCCCTCCACTTT.

This clone was counted only a few times. The chain uses TRBV5-6 and TRBJ2-7; the D gene could be TRBD1 or TRBD2 (5 bases each). With 4 bases removed from V and 1 base from J, the gap between germline ends came to 12 bases. The CDR3 is 14 residues long. Germline CDR1 and CDR2: SGHDT and YYEEEE. The CDR3 sequence: CASSGDPSSYEQYF. In nucleotides, the CDR3 is TGTGCCAGCAGCGGGGACCCGAGTTCCTACGAGCAGTACTTC.

There are a few counts of this clone. V usage is TRBV7-2 and J usage is TRBJ1-1; TRBD1 is a possible D gene (6 bases). Germline V gene sequence: CDR1 SGHTA, CDR2 FQGNSA. V was clipped by 5 bases and J by 6 bases, with 19 bases between them. This CDR3 region has 15 residues. CDR3: CASSARQVNAPEAFF. The CDR3 coding sequence is TGTGCCAGCAGCGCACGACAGGTCAACGCGCCTGAAGCTTTCTTT. The complete variable domain, with remaining parts taken from reference TRBV7-2 and TRBJ1-1, reads GAGVSQSPSNKVTEKGKDVELRCDPISGHTALYWYRQSLGQGLEFLIYFQGNSAPDKSGLPSDRFSAERTGGSVSTLTIQRTQQEDSAVYLCASSARQVNAPEAFFGQGTRLTVV.

V gene TRBV7-2 combines with J gene TRBJ2-5; tentative D call: TRBD1 (5 bases). Germline V gene data show CDR1 as SGHTA and CDR2 as FQGNSA. Trimming took off 6 bases at V and 0 bases at J, with 17 bases between the two ends. The CDR3 is 16 residues long. DNA for the CDR3: TGTGCCAGCAGTTTTTCAGGGTATGGCAACCAAGAGACCCAGTACTTC. The encoded protein is CASSFSGYGNQETQYF.

This clone was seen a handful of times. The V call is TRBV30, the J call TRBJ1-6, with 7 bases matching TRBD1. From germline, CDR1 is GTSNPN and CDR2 SVGIG (reference sequence). The CDR3 runs to 14 residues. J gave up 3 bases and V 2 bases, and 1 base lay outside the gene matches. The CDR3 is CAWSPGGYNSPLHF. The CDR3 DNA reads TGTGCCTGGAGTCCAGGGGGCTATAATTCACCCCTCCACTTT. The variable domain in full, completed from reference TRBV30 and TRBJ1-6, reads SQTIHQWPATLVQPVGSPLSLECTVEGTSNPNLYWYRQAAGRGLQLLFYSVGIGQISSEVPQNLSASRPQDRQFILSSKKLLLSDSGFYLCAWSPGGYNSPLHFGNGTRLTVT.

This chain links TRBV7-9 with TRBJ2-5, with D perhaps TRBD2 (6 bases). V was pared by 3 bases and J by 4 bases, with 12 bases between. Germline CDR1 is SEHNR and CDR2 is FQNEAQ (reference sequence). The CDR3 length is 14 residues. The CDR3 loop is CASSFSLGGETQYF. DNA of the CDR3: TGTGCCAGCAGCTTCTCGTTGGGGGGAGAGACCCAGTACTTC.

The chain employs TRBV4-1 and TRBJ2-7, with D possibly TRBD2 on 6 matching bases. The CDR3 runs to 18 residues. Germline V gene lookup returns CDR1 MGHRA and CDR2 YSYEKL. V was trimmed by 1 base and J by 2 bases, leaving 21 bases between them. CDR3 DNA: TGCGCCAGCAGCCAAGCCCCAAGTGGAGGGAGAAGCCCCTACGAGCAGTACTTC. Its translation is CASSQAPSGGRSPYEQYF.

The chain joins TRBV14 to TRBJ2-5; either TRBD1 or TRBD2 may supply D (5 bases each). Germline CDR1 SGHDN, CDR2 FVKESK. The CDR3 spans 14 residues. V was cut by 4 bases and J by 5 bases, with 14 bases left in between. The CDR3 is CASSPLIEGETQYF. In nucleotides, the CDR3 is TGTGCCAGCAGCCCACTAATCGAGGGGGAGACCCAGTACTTC.

This clone was found once. V is TRBV19 and J is TRBJ1-1; 7 nucleotides line up with TRBD1. V trimming: 2 bases; J trimming: 2 bases; junction bases outside the gene matches: 8. The CDR3 runs to 16 residues. Looked up from germline, CDR1 is LNHDA and CDR2 is SQIVND (reference sequence). The CDR3 is CASSISQGQQNTEAFF. The DNA of the CDR3 is TGTGCCAGTAGTATATCCCAGGGACAGCAAAACACTGAAGCTTTCTTT. The whole variable domain, remainder taken from reference TRBV19 and TRBJ1-1, is DGGITQSPKYLFRKEGQNVTLSCEQNLNHDAMYWYRQDPGQGLRLIYYSQIVNDFQKGDIAEGYSVSREKKESFPLTVTSAQKNPTAFYLCASSISQGQQNTEAFFGQGTRLTVV.

Within the sample, this clone is medium-sized. V is TRBV7-9 and J is TRBJ2-7, with 9 bases fitting TRBD1. CDR3 length equals 14 residues. CDR1 is SEHNR, CDR2 FQNEAQ, per germline (reference sequence). J gave up 3 bases and V 5 bases, and 5 bases lay outside the gene matches. The CDR3 spells CASSAGQGRYEQYF. For the CDR3, the DNA is TGTGCCAGCAGCGCGGGACAGGGACGCTACGAGCAGTACTTC.

The chain is built from TRBV19 and TRBJ2-3; 8 positions match TRBD1. Unmatched junction bases numbered 4, after V lost 5 bases and J lost 9 bases. The CDR3 consists of 12 residues. Germline V CDR1 and CDR2: LNHDA, SQIVND (reference sequence). This chain's CDR3 is CASSLRQGTQYF. The CDR3, as DNA: TGTGCCAGTAGTCTCCGACAGGGGACGCAGTATTTT.

The J gene is TRBJ2-7, the V gene TRBV11-2; 7 bases map to TRBD2. The CDR3 runs to 15 residues. Germline CDR1 SGHAT, CDR2 FQNNGV. Trimming removed 1 base from V and 6 bases from J; junction bases left unmatched: 9. CDR3 sequence (DNA): TGTGCCAGCAGCTTAGTAGCAGCGGGGTCCGCCGAGCAGTACTTC. Translating gives CASSLVAAGSAEQYF.